Here is one T cell receptor beta chain with its context. This clone's antigen is unknown. No qualities accompany the bases; no much larger clone lies one base away. This specimen comes from a study of blood T cell repertoires in COVID-19 (dated by TCRdb to the early 2020s). For the wider study: The collaborator samples originated in the United States, Italy and Spain and spanned the acute and convalescent phases of COVID-19. The prospective study material was composed of cDNA or gDNA derived from T cells, B-cell-depleted T cells, or PBMCs. The dataset comprised deeply sampled blood TCRbeta repertoires from subjects exposed to, actively infected with, or recovered from COVID-19. The repertoires were released in a freely available public database meant as a resource for research on the immune response to SARS-CoV-2. Samples were obtained from the ongoing ImmuneRACE study (first 160 participants) and from some 1,200 subjects provided by 6 global collaborators. Nearly every sample came with metadata listing a de-identified subject ID, COVID-19 status, age in years and sex. Where available, HLA class I and class II types were taken from metadata supplied by the sample provider and were not determined by assay-based typing. Results and caveats for the whole study, not just this receptor: The amount of clinical and demographic metadata varied by source and participant and was provided uncurated.

The germline V gene yields MDHEN for CDR1 and SYDVKM for CDR2. After removal of 3 bases from V and 2 bases from J, the junction retains 6 bases not matched to a gene. Its CDR3 holds 15 amino acids, cysteine through phenylalanine. Only the CDR3 portion is preserved as DNA: 45 bases, with reading frame beginning at the first base. Participants in the prospective study were enrolled through a virtual design, were aged 18 to 89 years, and lived in 20 to 30 United States geographic areas. Cohort assignment in the prospective study relied on participant-reported clinical history from a screening survey and a study questionnaire. For ImmuneRACE Cohort 3, a participant was defined as recovered based on two consecutive negative NP/OP PCR tests, clearance by a healthcare professional, or resolution of symptoms. Mobile phlebotomists in the prospective study collected whole blood, serum and a nasopharyngeal or oropharyngeal swab from every participant. Additional blood draws and questionnaires over a roughly two-month period could optionally be provided by prospective study participants. Blood samples from the prospective study were shipped frozen or at room temperature prior to DNA extraction.

The immunoSEQ Assay, a bias-controlled multiplex PCR, was used to amplify TCRbeta CDR3 regions from genomic DNA. Per the original workflow: The number of nucleated cells in each sample was estimated from the amplification of reference gene primers within the assay. Sequence reads were collapsed and filtered to measure the absolute abundance of every unique TCRbeta CDR3 rearrangement. For each sample, productive Simpson clonality was calculated as the square root of Simpson's diversity index across productive rearrangements. The immuneACCESS repertoire file appears here via TCRdb, limited to in-frame rearrangements. These files lack a portion of the clones; in checked studies, under half of the deficit traces to unresolved V genes, and the cause of the others is not known. V and J calls and clone size are those listed in that table; D and trimming were worked out from the DNA. In all, the sample holds around 400,000 clones, and roughly 89% of those were seen once. The ten largest make up about 1.7% of the sample.

The sequence links TRBV28 to TRBJ2-7, with 8 bases in between that match TRBD2. The sequenced material came from PBMCs or T cells enriched from blood (not recorded which). The receptor comes from a woman aged 30 to 39 who had recovered from COVID-19. The nucleotides read TGTGCCAGCAGTTTTCGTGATAGCGGGGCCTACGAGCAGTACTTC. Translated, this gives CASSFRDSGAYEQYF.